The 25 T cell receptor beta chains given below trace back to one sample, sequenced in a study of beta chain features in type 1 diabetes (dated by TCRdb to 2016 to 2019). The full study reports these points: Type 1 diabetes patients showed a moderate but significant shortening of TCRB CDR3 length in all four CD4+ subsets.

No antigens are known for them. Library preparation employed the immunoSEQ multiplex PCR assay. The entire amount of isolated RNA was reverse transcribed using the High Capacity cDNA Reverse Transcription Kit, so the sequenced TCRB transcripts were expressed ones. Held by TCRdb, this immuneACCESS table contains in-frame sequences only and omits some clones. Under half of the omission traces to an unresolved V gene where checked; the cause of the rest is unknown. The sample data list a few hundred thousand clones, and approximately 11% of these were observed just once. More than 0.015% of the sample comes from the top ten. What was sequenced was naive CD4+ T cells from blood. Read against the paper, the sample's cell subset or site label means: true naive CD4+ T cells. Receptors originate from a man younger than 40 with type 1 diabetes.

The chain joins TRBV7-2 to TRBJ1-5; D call uncertain. This CDR3 spans 13 amino acids. Between the trimmed V and J ends, which lost 5 bases and 3 bases, there was a span of 8 bases. Germline V lookup: CDR1 SGHTA, CDR2 FQGNSA. The CDR3 sequence: CASSLLPNQPQHF. The CDR3 coding sequence is TGTGCCAGCAGCCTCCTACCCAATCAGCCCCAGCATTTT. The full variable domain, its missing parts supplied by reference TRBV7-2 and TRBJ1-5, is GAGVSQSPSNKVTEKGKDVELRCDPISGHTALYWYRQSLGQGLEFLIYFQGNSAPDKSGLPSDRFSAERTGGSVSTLTIQRTQQEDSAVYLCASSLLPNQPQHFGDGTRLSIL.

V usage is TRBV7-9 and J usage is TRBJ2-5, with TRBD2 as a possible D gene (6 bases). This CDR3 comprises 13 residues. CDR1 and CDR2 (germline): SEHNR, FQNEAQ (reference sequence). V dropped 4 bases and J dropped 9 bases, with 15 bases sitting between them. The CDR3 DNA follows: TGTGCCAGCAGCTCAGCTCACGGCGGGGCCCAGTACTTC. Translated, it gives CASSSAHGGAQYF. Complete variable domain (other parts from reference TRBV7-9 and TRBJ2-5): DTGVSQNPRHKITKRGQNVTFRCDPISEHNRLYWYRQTLGQGPEFLTYFQNEAQLEKSRLLSDRFSAERPKGSFSTLEIQRTEQGDSAMYLCASSSAHGGAQYFGPGTRLLVL.

This clone was counted a few times. This chain joins TRBV7-9 and TRBJ1-1; TRBD1 matches at 8 bases. The CDR3 has 14 amino acids. Losses at the gene ends were 6 bases for V and 4 bases for J; bases not matched to a gene: 7. Germline CDR1 is SEHNR and CDR2 is FQNEAQ (reference sequence). The CDR3, as DNA: TGTGCCAGCAGGCAGACAGGGGTTGGCACTGAAGCTTTCTTT. Protein: CASRQTGVGTEAFF.

This clone has more than one count but fewer than ten. The V and J genes are TRBV28 and TRBJ2-7; 10 bases match TRBD1. The V gene end was trimmed by 6 bases and the J gene end by 5 bases; junction bases not matched to a gene: 13. The CDR3 is 16 residues long. Germline-derived CDR1 and CDR2 are MDHEN and SYDVKM. The CDR3 region is CASRPLSGTGAHEQYF. The CDR3 DNA reads TGTGCCAGCAGGCCACTATCCGGGACAGGGGCCCACGAGCAGTACTTC.

The chain recombines TRBV4-1 with TRBJ2-5, with a possible D match to TRBD2 (6 bases). The CDR3 covers 14 residues. Germline assignment: CDR1 MGHRA and CDR2 YSYEKL. Trimming took 3 bases from V and 5 from J, leaving 13 bases between them. The CDR3 region is CASSQGLAGETQYF. CDR3 DNA sequence: TGCGCCAGCAGCCAGGGACTTGCGGGGGAGACCCAGTACTTC.

The gene calls are TRBV4-1 and TRBJ2-5; TRBD2 matches 10 bases. The CDR3 totals 17 residues. After removal of 0 bases from V and 6 bases from J, the junction contained 10 bases not matched to a gene. Per the germline V gene, CDR1 is MGHRA and CDR2 is YSYEKL. The CDR3 spells CASSQEGVGTSAKTQYF. The DNA for the CDR3 is TGCGCCAGCAGCCAAGAAGGGGTTGGGACTAGCGCGAAGACCCAGTACTTC.

The chain links TRBV5-1 to TRBJ2-7; possibly TRBD2 for D (5 bases). Trimming pared 0 bases from V and 0 bases from J, leaving 10 bases between. This CDR3 spans 15 amino acids. The V gene's germline CDR1 is SGHRS and CDR2 YFSETQ. This CDR3 reads CASSLGLASSYEQYF. The CDR3 DNA is TGCGCCAGCAGCTTGGGGCTAGCTTCCTCCTACGAGCAGTACTTC.

This clone was counted only a few times. V gene TRBV7-9 combines with J gene TRBJ2-1; 13 bases match TRBD2. Germline trimming cut 7 bases from V and 13 bases from J; bases unmatched to any gene: 16. The CDR3 runs to 16 residues. Germline CDR1 and CDR2: SEHNR and FQNEAQ (reference sequence). The CDR3 DNA sequence: TGTGCCAGCACCCCAAGGGGACTAGCGGGGACATCAGAACAGTTCTTC. This sequence encodes CASTPRGLAGTSEQFF.

The chain carries TRBV29-1 and TRBJ2-7; unclear D gene. The CDR3 loop spans 11 amino acids. Germline V gene sequence: CDR1 SQVTM, CDR2 ANQGSEA. V lost 5 bases and J lost 4, with 9 bases in between. Here the CDR3 reads CSVKNSYEQYF. The CDR3 DNA is TGCAGCGTTAAAAACAGTTACGAGCAGTACTTC.

The gene calls are TRBV5-1 and TRBJ2-6; no clear D. The V and J ends lost 4 bases and 0 bases respectively, with 17 bases between them. Germline V lookup: CDR1 SGHRS, CDR2 YFSETQ. This CDR3 is 18 amino acids long. The CDR3 sequence: CASSPLDKIPSGANVLTF. DNA of the CDR3: TGCGCCAGCAGCCCCTTAGACAAGATCCCCTCTGGGGCCAACGTCCTGACTTTC.

This clone was counted between two and nine times. This sequence joins TRBV10-3 and TRBJ2-1; 10 positions match TRBD2. This CDR3 spans 13 amino acids. Germline trimming cut 5 bases from V and 10 bases from J; bases unmatched to any gene: 5. Germline V gene sequence: CDR1 ENHRY, CDR2 SYGVKD. The CDR3 coding sequence is TGTGCCATCAGTACTAGCGGGGTAGCGGAGCAGTTCTTC. This sequence encodes CAISTSGVAEQFF.

This clone was counted only a few times. The chain joins TRBV7-2 to TRBJ1-1; 7 nucleotides line up with TRBD1. The CDR3 length is 13 residues. CDR1 and CDR2 from the germline V gene are SGHTA and FQGNSA. V dropped 5 bases and J dropped 9; count of bases not matched to a gene: 9. CDR3 sequence (DNA): TGTGCCAGCAGCATTACCTCGGGACAGCAAGCTTTCTTT. This sequence encodes CASSITSGQQAFF.

The table lists this clone with a few counts. The V call is TRBV30, the J call TRBJ2-7; D gene uncertain. CDR1 and CDR2 (germline): GTSNPN, SVGIG (reference sequence). V lost 1 base and J lost 3, with 4 bases in between. The CDR3 spans 11 residues. CDR3: CAWSAGYEQYF. In DNA, the CDR3 is TGTGCCTGGAGTGCCGGCTACGAGCAGTACTTC.

This chain uses TRBV28 with TRBJ2-1; 7 bases fit TRBD1. Unmatched junction bases numbered 9, after V lost 8 bases and J lost 5 bases. Germline assignment: CDR1 MDHEN and CDR2 SYDVKM. This CDR3 is built from 14 residues. In nucleotides, the CDR3 is TGTGCCAGCGGGTACAGGGGATCGGACAATGAGCAGTTCTTC. Translation: CASGYRGSDNEQFF.

This clone was picked up a small number of times. The chain couples TRBV11-2 to TRBJ2-5, with a possible D match to TRBD1 (6 bases). Matching the DNA end better, TRBJ2-7 makes the J call doubtful. Per the germline V gene, CDR1 is SGHAT and CDR2 is FQNNGV. The CDR3 covers 14 residues. The DNA of the CDR3 is TGTGCCAGCAGCCGACGGACAGTCCCCTACGAGCAGTACTTC. This translates into CASSRRTVPYEQYF.

This chain connects TRBV7-2 to TRBJ1-2, with D perhaps matching TRBD1 (5 bases). CDR3 length: 12 amino acids. The ends were cut back, 2 bases at V and 8 bases at J, with 9 bases in the middle. Germline V CDR1 and CDR2: SGHTA, FQGNSA. CDR3 residues: CASSLRGDGYTF. CDR3 in DNA: TGTGCCAGCAGCTTACGGGGGGACGGCTACACCTTC. Full variable domain (rest looked up from reference TRBV7-2 and TRBJ1-2): GAGVSQSPSNKVTEKGKDVELRCDPISGHTALYWYRQSLGQGLEFLIYFQGNSAPDKSGLPSDRFSAERTGGSVSTLTIQRTQQEDSAVYLCASSLRGDGYTFGSGTRLTVV.

Only a few counts were recorded for this clone. The V call is TRBV4-2, the J call TRBJ2-5; no clear D. Germline values: CDR1 LGHNA, CDR2 YNFKEQ. There are 13 residues in the CDR3. V was clipped by 0 bases and J by 4 bases, with 6 bases between them. The CDR3: CASSQDNRETQYF. The CDR3 DNA reads TGTGCCAGCAGCCAAGATAATAGAGAGACCCAGTACTTC.

The chain is built from TRBV4-2 and TRBJ2-1; 11 bases are a match to TRBD2. Germline V lookup: CDR1 LGHNA, CDR2 YNFKEQ. The CDR3 has 16 residues. Unmatched junction bases numbered 7, after V lost 1 base and J lost 8 bases. CDR3 sequence: CASSQVPSGGNDEQFF. CDR3 bases: TGTGCCAGCAGCCAAGTCCCTAGCGGGGGGAACGATGAGCAGTTCTTC.

This clone was seen a handful of times. J is TRBJ2-2 and V is TRBV2, with D possibly TRBD2 on 6 matching bases. Trimming took off 7 bases at V and 1 base at J, with 16 bases between the two ends. Germline V gene data show CDR1 as SNHLY and CDR2 as FYNNEI. This CDR3 has 16 residues. The CDR3 DNA reads TGTGCCAGCACTCCGACCGGGAGAAGGAACACCGGGGAGCTGTTTTTT. Amino acid sequence: CASTPTGRRNTGELFF.

The chain links TRBV9 to TRBJ2-3; 9 nucleotides line up with TRBD2. The CDR3 is made up of 16 amino acids. Germline trimming cut 1 base from V and 3 bases from J; bases unmatched to any gene: 6. The V gene's germline CDR1 is SGDLS and CDR2 YYNGEE. In DNA, the CDR3 is TGTGCCAGCAGCGTAAATCCAGCGGGGGGAACAGATACGCAGTATTTT. Amino acid sequence: CASSVNPAGGTDTQYF. The full variable domain, its missing parts supplied by reference TRBV9 and TRBJ2-3, is DSGVTQTPKHLITATGQRVTLRCSPRSGDLSVYWYQQSLDQGLQFLIQYYNGEERAKGNILERFSAQQFPDLHSELNLSSLELGDSALYFCASSVNPAGGTDTQYFGPGTRLTVL.

CDR3 protein: CASSLVGYGYTF. For the CDR3, the DNA is TGTGCCAGCAGCTTAGTCGGTTATGGCTACACCTTC. The V and J genes are TRBV7-8 and TRBJ1-2, with unresolved D. The CDR3 sequence is 12 residues long. Germline CDR1 and CDR2: SGHVS and FQNEAQ. Between the trimmed V and J ends, which lost 1 base and 5 bases, there was a span of 5 bases.

This chain uses TRBV29-1 with TRBJ2-3; perhaps TRBD2 as D (5 bases). This CDR3 is built from 13 residues. V was clipped by 7 bases and J by 6 bases, with 17 bases between them. Germline-derived CDR1 and CDR2 are SQVTM and ANQGSEA. The CDR3 sequence: CSERTPERDTQYF. The CDR3, as DNA: TGCAGCGAGAGGACTCCTGAGAGGGATACGCAGTATTTT.

The chain links TRBV6-1 to TRBJ2-1; D remains unclear. The length of the CDR3 is 11 residues. From germline, CDR1 is MNHNS and CDR2 SASEGT. V dropped 6 bases and J dropped 4 bases, with 4 bases sitting between them. As DNA, the CDR3 is TGTGCCAGCAGGACTTACAATGAGCAGTTCTTC. Encoded protein: CASRTYNEQFF.

The chain combines TRBV4-1 with TRBJ2-2, with D maybe TRBD1 (5 bases). Trimming pared 4 bases from V and 7 bases from J, leaving 10 bases between. CDR1 and CDR2 (germline): MGHRA, YSYEKL. The CDR3 runs to 13 residues. CDR3 nucleotides: TGCGCCAGCAGCCCAGGGTACGGCGGGGAGCTGTTTTTT. This codes for CASSPGYGGELFF.

This clone has more than one count but fewer than ten. The chain is built from TRBV5-4 and TRBJ2-3, with 11 bases aligning to TRBD2. The CDR3 loop spans 15 amino acids. The V gene end was trimmed by 4 bases and the J gene end by 4 bases; junction bases not matched to a gene: 5. The germline V gene encodes CDR1 SGHNT and CDR2 YYREEE (reference sequence). CDR3 DNA: TGTGCCAGCAGCCAGGGACTAGCGGCATCAGATACGCAGTATTTT. Translating gives CASSQGLAASDTQYF.